A single TCR beta chain is shown here with its context. Its antigen is undetermined. It is likely a read error, because the conserved phenylalanine at the end of the CDR3 is missing. The DNA is omitted, as the CDR3 cannot be located on it reliably, and the CDR3 follows TCRdb's listing. Reverse transcribing all isolated RNA meant expressed TCRB transcripts were sequenced. Some clones are missing from TCRdb's copy, which holds only in-frame ones; the method was immunoSEQ multiplex PCR. The sample records about 700,000 clones, 13% being singletons. This sample is part of a study of beta chain features in type 1 diabetes. At the level of the study: There was similarity between patients and healthy donors in age, gender and cell yields.

Broader study findings: Across all four CD4+ subsets, people with type 1 diabetes showed modestly shorter TCRB CDR3s. The analysis here could not establish whether HLA type shapes TCRB rearrangement.

Germline V gene lookup returns CDR1 SQVTM and CDR2 ANQGSEA. The CDR3 region is 11 residues in length, termini included. The sequencing input was naive CD4+ T cells from blood. This sequence was found in a man between 18 and 29 years old with type 1 diabetes. This chain connects TRBV29-1 to TRBJ2-2; the table assigns TRBD2, which was not confirmed against the DNA. The CDR3 protein is CSVIWTGELVL.